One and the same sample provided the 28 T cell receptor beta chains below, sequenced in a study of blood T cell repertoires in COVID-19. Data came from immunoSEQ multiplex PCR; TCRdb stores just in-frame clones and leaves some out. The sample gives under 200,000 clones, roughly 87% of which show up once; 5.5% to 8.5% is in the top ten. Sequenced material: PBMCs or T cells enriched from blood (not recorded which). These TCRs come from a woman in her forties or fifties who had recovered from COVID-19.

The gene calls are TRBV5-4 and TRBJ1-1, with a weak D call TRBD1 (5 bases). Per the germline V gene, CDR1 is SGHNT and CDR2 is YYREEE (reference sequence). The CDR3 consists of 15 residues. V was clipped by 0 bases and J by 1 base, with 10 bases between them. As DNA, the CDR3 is TGTGCCAGCAGCTTGGCCGGGGGAGGGAACACTGAAGCTTTCTTT. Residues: CASSLAGGGNTEAFF.

The chain's CDR3 is CASSESRGGAGEQYF. The CDR3 region has the DNA TGTGCCAGCAGTGAATCACGGGGCGGGGCGGGCGAGCAGTACTTC. The V gene is TRBV25-1, the J gene TRBJ2-7; D may be TRBD2 (6 bases). From germline, CDR1 is MGHDK and CDR2 SYGVNS. The CDR3 totals 15 residues. V gave up 1 base and J gave up 6 bases, with 16 bases separating them.

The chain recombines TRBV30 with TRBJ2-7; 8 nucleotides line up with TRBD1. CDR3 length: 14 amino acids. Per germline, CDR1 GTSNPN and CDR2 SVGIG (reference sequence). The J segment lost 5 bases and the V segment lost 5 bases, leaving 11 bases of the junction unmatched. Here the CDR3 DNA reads TGTGCCTGGGGACAGGGCTTCCTAATCAACGAGCAGTACTTC. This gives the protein CAWGQGFLINEQYF.

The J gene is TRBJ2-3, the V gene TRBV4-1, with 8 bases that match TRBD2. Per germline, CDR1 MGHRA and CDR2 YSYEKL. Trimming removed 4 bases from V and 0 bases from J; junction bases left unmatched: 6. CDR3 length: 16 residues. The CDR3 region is CASSPRGGQSTDTQYF. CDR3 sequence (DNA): TGCGCCAGCAGCCCCCGGGGGGGGCAGAGCACAGATACGCAGTATTTT.

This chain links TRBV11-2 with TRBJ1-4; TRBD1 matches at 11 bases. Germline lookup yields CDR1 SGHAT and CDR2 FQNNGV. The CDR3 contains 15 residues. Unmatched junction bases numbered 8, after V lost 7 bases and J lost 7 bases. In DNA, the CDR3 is TGTGCCAGCACTCTCAGCGGGACAGGGGGTGAAAAACTGTTTTTT. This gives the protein CASTLSGTGGEKLFF.

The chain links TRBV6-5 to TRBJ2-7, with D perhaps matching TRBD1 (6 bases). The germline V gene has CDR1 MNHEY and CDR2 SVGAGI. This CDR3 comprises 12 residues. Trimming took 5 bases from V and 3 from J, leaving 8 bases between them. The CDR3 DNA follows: TGTGCCAGCAGTCCCAGGGGCTACGAGCAGTACTTC. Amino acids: CASSPRGYEQYF.

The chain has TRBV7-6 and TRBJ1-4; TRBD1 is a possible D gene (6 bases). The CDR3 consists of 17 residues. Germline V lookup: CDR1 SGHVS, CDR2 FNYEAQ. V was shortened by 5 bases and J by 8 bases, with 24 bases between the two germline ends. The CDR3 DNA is TGTGCCAGCAGCAATCCGGGACACCAGGGGCTGGGGGAAAAACTGTTTTTT. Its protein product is CASSNPGHQGLGEKLFF.

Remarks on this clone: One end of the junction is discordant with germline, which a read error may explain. The DNA of the CDR3 is TGTGCCAGCAGGGACGACAGTTGGGGGCCCCTCTTCTTC. Translating it yields CASRDDSWGPLFF. V gene TRBV2 combines with J gene TRBJ2-7; tentative D call: TRBD1 (6 bases). This CDR3 contains 13 residues. Germline V gives CDR1 SNHLY, CDR2 FYNNEI.

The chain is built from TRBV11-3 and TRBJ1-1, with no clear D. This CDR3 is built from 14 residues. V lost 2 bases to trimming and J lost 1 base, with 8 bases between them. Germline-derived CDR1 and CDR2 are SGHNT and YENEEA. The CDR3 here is CASSLNWANTEAFF. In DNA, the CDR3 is TGTGCCAGCAGCTTAAACTGGGCGAACACTGAAGCTTTCTTT.

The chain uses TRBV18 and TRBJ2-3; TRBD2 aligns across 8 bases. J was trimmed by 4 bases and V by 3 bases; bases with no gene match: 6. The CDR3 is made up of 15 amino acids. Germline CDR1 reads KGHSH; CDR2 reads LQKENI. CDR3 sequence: CASSPTAGGSDTQYF. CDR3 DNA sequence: TGTGCCAGCTCACCTACCGCGGGAGGATCAGATACGCAGTATTTT.

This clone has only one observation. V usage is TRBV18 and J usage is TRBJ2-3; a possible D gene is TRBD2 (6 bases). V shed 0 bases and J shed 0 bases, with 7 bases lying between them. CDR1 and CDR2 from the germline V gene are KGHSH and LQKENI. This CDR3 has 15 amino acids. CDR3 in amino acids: CASSPPGTSTDTQYF. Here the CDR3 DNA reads TGTGCCAGCTCACCACCGGGGACTAGCACAGATACGCAGTATTTT.

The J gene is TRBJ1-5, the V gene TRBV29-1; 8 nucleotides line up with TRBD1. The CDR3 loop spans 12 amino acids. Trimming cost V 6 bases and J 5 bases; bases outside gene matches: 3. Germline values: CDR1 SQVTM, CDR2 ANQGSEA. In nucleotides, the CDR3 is TGCAGCGTATCAGGGGGCGATCAGCCCCAGCATTTT. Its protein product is CSVSGGDQPQHF.

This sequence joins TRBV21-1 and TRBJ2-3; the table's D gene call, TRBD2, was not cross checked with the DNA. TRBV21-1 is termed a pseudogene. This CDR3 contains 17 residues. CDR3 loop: CASSKYRRLAVTDTQYF. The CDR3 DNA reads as TGTGCCAGCAGCAAATATCGAAGGCTAGCGGTCACAGATACGCAGTATTTT.

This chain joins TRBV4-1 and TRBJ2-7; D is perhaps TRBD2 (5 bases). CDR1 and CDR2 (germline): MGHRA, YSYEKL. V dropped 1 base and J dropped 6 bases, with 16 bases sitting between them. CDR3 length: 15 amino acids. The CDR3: CASSQVSSGRGEQYF. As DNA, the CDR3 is TGCGCCAGCAGCCAAGTCAGCAGCGGACGAGGCGAGCAGTACTTC.

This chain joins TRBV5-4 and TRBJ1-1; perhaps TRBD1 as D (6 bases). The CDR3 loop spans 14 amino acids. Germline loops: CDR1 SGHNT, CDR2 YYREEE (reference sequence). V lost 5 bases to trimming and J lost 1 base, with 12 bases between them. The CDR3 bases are TGTGCCAGCAGTCAAGGGACACCGAACACTGAAGCTTTCTTT. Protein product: CASSQGTPNTEAFF.

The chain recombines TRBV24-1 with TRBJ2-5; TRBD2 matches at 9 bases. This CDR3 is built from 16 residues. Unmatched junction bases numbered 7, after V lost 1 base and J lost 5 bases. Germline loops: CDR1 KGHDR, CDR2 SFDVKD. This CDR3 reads CATSDFGSGSGETQYF. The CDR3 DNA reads TGTGCCACCAGTGATTTTGGTAGCGGGAGCGGGGAGACCCAGTACTTC.

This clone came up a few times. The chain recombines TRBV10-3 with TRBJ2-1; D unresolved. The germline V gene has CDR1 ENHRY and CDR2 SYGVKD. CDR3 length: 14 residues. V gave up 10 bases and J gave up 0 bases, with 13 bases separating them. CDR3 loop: CATRLLTSYNEQFF. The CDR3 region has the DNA TGTGCCACCCGACTCCTGACCTCCTACAATGAGCAGTTCTTC.

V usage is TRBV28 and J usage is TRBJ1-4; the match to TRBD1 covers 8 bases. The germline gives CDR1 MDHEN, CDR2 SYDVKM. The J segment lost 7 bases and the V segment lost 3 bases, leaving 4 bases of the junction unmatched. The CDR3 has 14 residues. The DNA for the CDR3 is TGTGCCAGCAGTTTCGGGACAGGTCGTGAAAAACTGTTTTTT. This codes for CASSFGTGREKLFF.

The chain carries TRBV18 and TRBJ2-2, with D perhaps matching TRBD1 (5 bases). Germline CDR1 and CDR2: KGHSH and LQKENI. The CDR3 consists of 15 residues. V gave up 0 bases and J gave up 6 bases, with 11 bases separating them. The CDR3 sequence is CASSPPSRAAGELFF. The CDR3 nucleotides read TGTGCCAGCTCACCACCGAGCAGGGCGGCCGGGGAGCTGTTTTTT.

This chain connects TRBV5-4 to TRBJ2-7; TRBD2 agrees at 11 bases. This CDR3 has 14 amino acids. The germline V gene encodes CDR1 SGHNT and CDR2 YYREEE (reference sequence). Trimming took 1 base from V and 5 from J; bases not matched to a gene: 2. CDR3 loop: CASSLPLAGDEQYF. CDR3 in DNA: TGTGCCAGCAGCTTGCCACTAGCGGGAGACGAGCAGTACTTC.

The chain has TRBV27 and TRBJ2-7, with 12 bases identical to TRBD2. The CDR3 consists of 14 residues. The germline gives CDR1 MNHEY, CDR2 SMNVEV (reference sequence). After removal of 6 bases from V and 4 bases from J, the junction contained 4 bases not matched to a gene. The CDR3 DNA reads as TGTGCCAGCAGAACAGGACTAGCGGGGTACGAGCAGTACTTC. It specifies CASRTGLAGYEQYF.

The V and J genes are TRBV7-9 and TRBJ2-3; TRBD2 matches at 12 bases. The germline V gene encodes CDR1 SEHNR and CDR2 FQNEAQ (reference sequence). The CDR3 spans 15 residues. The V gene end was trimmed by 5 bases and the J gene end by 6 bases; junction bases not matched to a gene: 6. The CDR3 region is CASSPRLAGADTQYF. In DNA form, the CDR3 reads TGTGCCAGCAGCCCACGACTAGCGGGAGCGGATACGCAGTATTTT.

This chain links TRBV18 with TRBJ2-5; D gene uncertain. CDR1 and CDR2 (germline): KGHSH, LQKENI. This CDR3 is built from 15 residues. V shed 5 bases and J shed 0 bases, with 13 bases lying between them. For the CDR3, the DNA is TGTGCCAGCTCATCTAGAGGATCGTACCAAGAGACCCAGTACTTC. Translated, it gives CASSSRGSYQETQYF.

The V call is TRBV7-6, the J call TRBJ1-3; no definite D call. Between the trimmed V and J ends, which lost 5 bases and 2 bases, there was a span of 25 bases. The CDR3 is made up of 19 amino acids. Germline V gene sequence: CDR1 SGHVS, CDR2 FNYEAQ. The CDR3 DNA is TGTGCCAGCAGCCGGGTCTATGGTGATCCGTCAAGCCCTGGAAACACCATATATTTT. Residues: CASSRVYGDPSSPGNTIYF.

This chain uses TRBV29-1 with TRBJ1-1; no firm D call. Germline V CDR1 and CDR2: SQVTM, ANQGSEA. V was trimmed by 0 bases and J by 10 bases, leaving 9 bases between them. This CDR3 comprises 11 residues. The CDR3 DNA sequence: TGCAGCGTTGAAGATGGCCTAGGAGCTTTCTTT. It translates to CSVEDGLGAFF.

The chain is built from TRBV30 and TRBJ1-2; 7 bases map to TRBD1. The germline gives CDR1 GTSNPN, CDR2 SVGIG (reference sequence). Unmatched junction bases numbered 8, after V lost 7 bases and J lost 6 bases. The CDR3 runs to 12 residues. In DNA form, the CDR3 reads TGTGCCTCAAGACCGACAGGGAATGGCTACACCTTC. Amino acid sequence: CASRPTGNGYTF.

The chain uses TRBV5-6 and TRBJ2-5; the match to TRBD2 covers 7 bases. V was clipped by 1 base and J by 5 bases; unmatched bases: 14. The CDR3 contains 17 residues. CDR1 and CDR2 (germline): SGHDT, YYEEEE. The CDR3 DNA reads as TGTGCCAGCAGCTTGATGCTCGAATGGGTGCGGGGGGAGACCCAGTACTTC. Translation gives CASSLMLEWVRGETQYF.

The CDR3 DNA is TGTGCCAGCACCGACTCCCCCGCTGGTCAGCCCCAGCATTTT. Translated: CASTDSPAGQPQHF. The chain has TRBV2 and TRBJ1-5; D uncertain. The CDR3 extends over 14 amino acids. V lost 7 bases and J 6 bases, leaving 16 bases between the germline ends. The V gene's germline CDR1 is SNHLY and CDR2 FYNNEI.